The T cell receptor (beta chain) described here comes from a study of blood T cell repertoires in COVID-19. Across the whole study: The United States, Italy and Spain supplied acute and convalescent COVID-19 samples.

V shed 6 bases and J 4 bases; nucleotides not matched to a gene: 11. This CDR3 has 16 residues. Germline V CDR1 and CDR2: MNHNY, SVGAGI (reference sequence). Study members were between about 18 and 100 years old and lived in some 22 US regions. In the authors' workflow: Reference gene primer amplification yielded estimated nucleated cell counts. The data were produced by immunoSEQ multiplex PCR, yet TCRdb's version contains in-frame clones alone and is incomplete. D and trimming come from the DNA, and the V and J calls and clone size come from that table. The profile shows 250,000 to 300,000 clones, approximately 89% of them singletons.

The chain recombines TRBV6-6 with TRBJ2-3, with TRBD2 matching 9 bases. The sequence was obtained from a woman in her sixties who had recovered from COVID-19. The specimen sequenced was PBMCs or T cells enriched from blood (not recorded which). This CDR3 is CASSHTPWTSADTQYF. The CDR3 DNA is TGTGCCAGCAGCCACACCCCTTGGACTAGCGCAGATACGCAGTATTTT.